A selection of T cell receptor beta chains follows, all from one sample in a study of cytomegalovirus exposure and HLA in healthy donors. TCRdb keeps only in-frame clones here, not all; method: immunoSEQ multiplex PCR. The sample holds more than 130,000 clones, 78% seen once. Material: PBMCs. The source of these receptors is a male donor in good health and CMV-seronegative. Each CDR3 is given with its conserved first and last residue. The D gene is left open where the match is weak. Expanded clones get a size class; other rows say once, few or many, or leave the size out.

size: -
J: TRBJ2-3
D: -
V: TRBV5-1
DNA: TGCGCCAGCAGCTTGGCGGCGCGGGGACGAGATACGCAGTATTTT
CDR3: CASSLAARGRDTQYF

size: -
J: TRBJ2-7
D: -
V: TRBV5-6
DNA: TGTGCCAGCAGCTTGCGGGGTAGCTGGTACAAGCGCGAGCAGTACTTC
CDR3: CASSLRGSWYKREQYF

size: once
J: TRBJ1-5
D: -
V: TRBV2
DNA: TGTGCCAGCAGTGAATCCTATAGCAATCAGCCCCAGCATTTT
CDR3: CASSESYSNQPQHF

size: -
J: TRBJ2-2
D: -
V: TRBV9
DNA: TGTGCCAGCAGCGTAGAGTCAGGGTTGACCGGGGAGCTGTTTTTT
CDR3: CASSVESGLTGELFF

size: -
J: TRBJ2-7
D: TRBD2
V: TRBV6-6
DNA: TGTGCCAGCAGCGAAACTAGCGGGGGACCCTACGAGCAGTACTTC
CDR3: CASSETSGGPYEQYF

size: -
J: TRBJ2-7
D: TRBD2
V: TRBV9
DNA: TGTGCCAGCAGCGTAGATGTGGCGGGAGCTTATCACGAGCAGTACTTC
CDR3: CASSVDVAGAYHEQYF

size: once
J: TRBJ1-2
D: -
V: TRBV5-6
DNA: TGTGCCAGCAGCGACGACAGGAACGGCTACACCTTC
CDR3: CASSDDRNGYTF

size: once
J: TRBJ1-4
D: -
V: TRBV11-2
DNA: TGTGCCAGCAGCTCGTTGTATCCCCCGGGGGGGAGGGGTGAAAAACTGTTTTTT
CDR3: CASSSLYPPGGRGEKLFF

size: -
J: TRBJ2-5
D: -
V: TRBV7-9
DNA: TGTGCCAGCAGCCCCCCCAGGCCCCAAGAGACCCAGTACTTC
CDR3: CASSPPRPQETQYF

size: -
J: TRBJ2-1
D: TRBD1
V: TRBV30
DNA: TGTGCCTGGACAGGGGGTATTGAGCAGTTCTTC
CDR3: CAWTGGIEQFF

size: few
J: TRBJ2-7
D: TRBD2
V: TRBV6-1
DNA: TGTGCCAGCAGTTGGCGGGGGGGCGGGACGGTGCAGTACTTC
CDR3: CASSWRGGGTVQYF

size: -
J: TRBJ1-6
D: TRBD1
V: TRBV27
DNA: TGTGCCAGCAGTTTTGGGGACAGGGTTGGTAATTCACCCCTCCACTTT
CDR3: CASSFGDRVGNSPLHF

size: -
J: TRBJ2-1
D: TRBD2
V: TRBV29-1
DNA: TGCAGCGTCCGGACTAGCGGGATGGTTTTAAATGAGCAGTTCTTC
CDR3: CSVRTSGMVLNEQFF